This T cell receptor (beta chain) was retrieved from a study of brain T cells in children with intractable seizures. The table came from immunoSEQ multiplex PCR; TCRdb's copy has only in-frame clones and leaves some out. The profile shows a few hundred thousand clones, over 85% of them singletons. This CDR3 contains 14 residues. Germline V gene data show CDR1 as SGDLS and CDR2 as YYNGEE. The V segment lost 6 bases and the J segment 4 bases; nucleotides outside the gene matches: 7. Regarding time point: blood from clinic visit 5 months post-surgery; TSC patient then seizure free. The receptor comes from a boy under three years old with tuberous sclerosis and intractable seizures. The genes are TRBV9 and TRBJ2-7; 10 nucleotides line up with TRBD1. Specimen: peripheral blood, collected 5 to 6 months after surgery. DNA for the CDR3: TGTGCCAGCAACCCCGGGACAGGGGTTTACGAGCAGTACTTC. Protein: CASNPGTGVYEQYF.